Below, 10 T cell receptor beta chains from the same sample are listed, as sequenced in a study of CD8 T cells in Susac syndrome. RNA, at about 0.45 to 1 ug, was reverse transcribed with random hexamers. TCRdb analysed the immunoSEQ multiplex PCR reads with MiXCR anew, one entry per CDR3 protein. The repertoire holds 170,000 or so distinct CDR3 sequences, with approximately 95% as singletons. Material: CD8+ T cells from PBMCs. These receptors were obtained from a human donor with multiple sclerosis.

The count of this clonotype is one. The V gene is TRBV3-1, the J gene TRBJ2-7; 9 bases map to TRBD2. V shed 0 bases, J shed 2 bases, and the junction held 2 bases outside the gene matches. The CDR3 has 15 amino acids. Germline CDR1 is LGHDT and CDR2 is YNNKEL (reference sequence). The DNA of the CDR3 is TGTGCCAGCAGCCAAGATCTAGCGGGGCCCTACGAGCAGTACTTC. Translated: CASSQDLAGPYEQYF.

The chain has TRBV29-1 and TRBJ2-1; TRBD2 matches at 7 bases. Germline V gives CDR1 SQVTM, CDR2 ANQGSEA. This CDR3 is 12 amino acids long. Trimming cost V 0 bases and J 10 bases; bases outside gene matches: 3. In nucleotides, the CDR3 is TGCAGCGTTGAAGAAACTAGCGAGGAGCAGTTCTTC. It specifies CSVEETSEEQFF.

This rearrangement joins TRBV30 to TRBJ2-7, with TRBD2 identical over 12 bases. Germline V gene data show CDR1 as GTSNPN and CDR2 as SVGIG (reference sequence). Germline trimming cut 1 base from V and 5 bases from J; bases unmatched to any gene: 9. The length of the CDR3 is 16 residues. The CDR3 reads CAWSELTSGSRNEQYF. The DNA of the CDR3 is TGTGCCTGGAGTGAACTGACTAGCGGGAGTAGAAACGAGCAGTACTTC.

The chain couples TRBV27 to TRBJ2-2; possibly TRBD2 for D (6 bases). Germline V CDR1 and CDR2: MNHEY, SMNVEV (reference sequence). With 10 bases removed from V and 3 bases from J, the gap between germline ends came to 24 bases. This CDR3 is built from 17 residues. For the CDR3, the DNA is TGTGCCACCGCTTATCTGACCCGGGACTTACACACCGGGGAGCTGTTTTTT. It translates to CATAYLTRDLHTGELFF.

DNA of the CDR3: TGTGCTAGTGGCCTGGGTTCGCCCCAGCATTTT. Translation gives CASGLGSPQHF. This sequence joins TRBV12-5 and TRBJ1-5; no clear D gene. CDR3 length: 11 residues. V was shortened by 6 bases and J by 9 bases, with 9 bases between the two germline ends. Germline V lookup: CDR1 LGHNT, CDR2 FRNRAP. Combining the CDR3 with reference TRBV12-5 and TRBJ1-5 gives the whole variable domain DARVTQTPRHKVTEMGQEVTMRCQPILGHNTVFWYRQTMMQGLELLAYFRNRAPLDDSGMPKDRFSAEMPDATLATLKIQPSEPRDSAVYFCASGLGSPQHFGDGTRLSIL.

The V gene is TRBV29-1, the J gene TRBJ2-5; D assignment may be TRBD1 or TRBD2 (6 bases each). CDR1 is SQVTM, CDR2 ANQGSEA, per germline. Trimming pared 4 bases from V and 6 bases from J, leaving 24 bases between. The CDR3 is 16 amino acids. CDR3 coding DNA: TGCAGCGTTGGGGGGGCAATACTAGAAAATCGAAAGACCCAGTACTTC. Its protein product is CSVGGAILENRKTQYF.

V and J are TRBV9 and TRBJ2-7, with a tentative D call TRBD2 (6 bases). Germline CDR1 reads SGDLS; CDR2 reads YYNGEE. This CDR3 has 13 amino acids. V lost 3 bases and J lost 6, with 13 bases in between. The CDR3 loop is CASSASVGSEQYF. The CDR3 DNA follows: TGTGCCAGCAGCGCTAGCGTAGGATCCGAGCAGTACTTC.

V and J are TRBV18 and TRBJ1-1; weak D call: TRBD1 (5 bases). Germline assignment: CDR1 KGHSH and CDR2 LQKENI. Trimming took 4 bases from V and 5 from J, leaving 26 bases between them. This CDR3 spans 18 amino acids. CDR3 region: CASSLREPVGPPGTEAFF. DNA for the CDR3: TGTGCCAGCTCACTAAGGGAACCCGTGGGACCCCCGGGTACTGAAGCTTTCTTT.

The chain employs TRBV13 and TRBJ2-3; TRBD1 is a possible D gene (6 bases). The CDR3 loop spans 15 amino acids. CDR1 PRHDT and CDR2 FYEKMQ come from the germline V gene (reference sequence). The ends were cut back, 4 bases at V and 6 bases at J, with 17 bases in the middle. The CDR3 here is CASSSKGVDVDTQYF. CDR3 in DNA: TGTGCCAGCAGCTCGAAGGGGGTAGACGTGGATACGCAGTATTTT.

V and J are TRBV14 and TRBJ1-1; D is ambiguous. The V gene lost 4 bases and the J gene lost 4 bases, with 13 bases spanning the gap. The CDR3 contains 14 residues. Per germline, CDR1 SGHDN and CDR2 FVKESK. Here the CDR3 reads CASSPRTRGTEAFF. The CDR3 nucleotides are TGTGCCAGCAGCCCAAGGACCCGCGGCACTGAAGCTTTCTTT.